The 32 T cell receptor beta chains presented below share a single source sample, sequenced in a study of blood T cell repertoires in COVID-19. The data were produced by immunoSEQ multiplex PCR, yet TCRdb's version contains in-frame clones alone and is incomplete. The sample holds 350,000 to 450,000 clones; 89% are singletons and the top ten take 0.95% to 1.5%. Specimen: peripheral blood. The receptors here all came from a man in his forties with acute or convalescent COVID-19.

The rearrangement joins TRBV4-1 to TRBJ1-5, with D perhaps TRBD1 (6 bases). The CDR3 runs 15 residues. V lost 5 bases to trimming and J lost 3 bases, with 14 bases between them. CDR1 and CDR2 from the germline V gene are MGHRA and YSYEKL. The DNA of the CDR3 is TGCGCCAGCAGCATAGGGGGAATCGACAATCAGCCCCAGCATTTT. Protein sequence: CASSIGGIDNQPQHF.

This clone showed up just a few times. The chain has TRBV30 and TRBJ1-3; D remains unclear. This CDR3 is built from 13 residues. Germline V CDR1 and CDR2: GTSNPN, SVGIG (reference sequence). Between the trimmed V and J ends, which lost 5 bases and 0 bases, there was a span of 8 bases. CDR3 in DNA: TGTGCCTGGGACAAAGGCTCTGGAAACACCATATATTTT. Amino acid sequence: CAWDKGSGNTIYF.

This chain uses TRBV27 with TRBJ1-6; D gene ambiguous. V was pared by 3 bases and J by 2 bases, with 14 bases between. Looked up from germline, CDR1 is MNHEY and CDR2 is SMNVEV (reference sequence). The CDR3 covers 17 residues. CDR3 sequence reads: CASSFGLLDPYNSPLHF. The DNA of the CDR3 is TGTGCCAGCAGTTTTGGACTTTTAGACCCCTATAATTCACCCCTCCACTTT.

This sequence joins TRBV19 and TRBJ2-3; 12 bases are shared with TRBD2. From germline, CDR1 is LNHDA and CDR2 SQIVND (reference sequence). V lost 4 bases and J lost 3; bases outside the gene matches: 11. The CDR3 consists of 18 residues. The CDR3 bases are TGTGCCAGTAGTACGGGACTAGCGGGTTCCGTTGAAACAGATACGCAGTATTTT. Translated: CASSTGLAGSVETDTQYF.

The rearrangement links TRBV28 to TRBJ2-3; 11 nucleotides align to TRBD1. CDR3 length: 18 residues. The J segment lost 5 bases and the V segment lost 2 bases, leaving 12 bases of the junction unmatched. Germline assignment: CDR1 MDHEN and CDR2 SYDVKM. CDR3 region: CASSLPGQGVNEGDTQYF. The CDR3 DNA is TGTGCCAGCAGTTTACCGGGACAGGGGGTAAACGAAGGAGATACGCAGTATTTT.

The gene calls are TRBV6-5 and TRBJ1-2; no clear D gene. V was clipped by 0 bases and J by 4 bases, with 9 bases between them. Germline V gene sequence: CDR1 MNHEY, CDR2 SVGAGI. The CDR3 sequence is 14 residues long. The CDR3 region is CASSYSLKPYGYTF. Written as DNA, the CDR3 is TGTGCCAGCAGTTACTCCTTGAAGCCCTATGGCTACACCTTC.

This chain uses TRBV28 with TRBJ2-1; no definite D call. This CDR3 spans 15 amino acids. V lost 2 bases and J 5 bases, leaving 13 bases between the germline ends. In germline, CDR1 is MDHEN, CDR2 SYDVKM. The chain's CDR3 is CASSLNLVPHNEQFF. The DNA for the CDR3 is TGTGCCAGCAGTTTAAACCTAGTTCCCCACAATGAGCAGTTCTTC. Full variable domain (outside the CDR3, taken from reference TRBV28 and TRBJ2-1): DVKVTQSSRYLVKRTGEKVFLECVQDMDHENMFWYRQDPGLGLRLIYFSYDVKMKEKGDIPEGYSVSREKKERFSLILESASTNQTSMYLCASSLNLVPHNEQFFGPGTRLTVL.

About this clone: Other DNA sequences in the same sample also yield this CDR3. CDR3 amino acids: CAWSAGGSGNTIYF. As DNA, the CDR3 is TGTGCCTGGAGTGCGGGCGGGTCCGGAAACACCATATATTTT. The chain couples TRBV30 to TRBJ1-3; no clear D gene. This CDR3 contains 14 residues. The ends were cut back, 1 base at V and 4 bases at J, with 11 bases in the middle. Germline lookup yields CDR1 GTSNPN and CDR2 SVGIG (reference sequence).

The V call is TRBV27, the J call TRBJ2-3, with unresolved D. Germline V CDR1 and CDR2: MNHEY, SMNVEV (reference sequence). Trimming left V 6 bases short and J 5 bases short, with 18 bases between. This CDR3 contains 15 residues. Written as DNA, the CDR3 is TGTGCCAGCAGCCGCCTGACCTCGGCAGGAGATACGCAGTATTTT. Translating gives CASSRLTSAGDTQYF.

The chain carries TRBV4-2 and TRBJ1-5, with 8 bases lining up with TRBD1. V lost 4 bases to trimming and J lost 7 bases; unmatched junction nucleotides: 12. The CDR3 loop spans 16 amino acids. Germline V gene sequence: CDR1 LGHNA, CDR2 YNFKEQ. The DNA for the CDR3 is TGTGCCAGCAGCCGCGGGGGGGACAGGTCAGGGCAGCCCCAGCATTTT. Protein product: CASSRGGDRSGQPQHF.

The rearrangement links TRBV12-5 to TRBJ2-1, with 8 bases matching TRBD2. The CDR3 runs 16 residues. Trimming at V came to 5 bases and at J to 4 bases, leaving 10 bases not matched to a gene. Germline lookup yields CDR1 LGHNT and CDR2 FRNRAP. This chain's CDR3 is CASGVLAGKHYNEQFF. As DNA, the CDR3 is TGTGCTAGTGGTGTGTTAGCGGGGAAACATTACAATGAGCAGTTCTTC.

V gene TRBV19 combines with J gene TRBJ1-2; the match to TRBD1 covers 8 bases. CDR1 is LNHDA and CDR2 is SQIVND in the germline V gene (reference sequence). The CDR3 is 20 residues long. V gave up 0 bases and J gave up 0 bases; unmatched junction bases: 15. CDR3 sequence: CASSIEGLRTGIGANYGYTF. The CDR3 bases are TGTGCCAGTAGTATAGAGGGCCTAAGGACAGGGATCGGAGCTAACTATGGCTACACCTTC.

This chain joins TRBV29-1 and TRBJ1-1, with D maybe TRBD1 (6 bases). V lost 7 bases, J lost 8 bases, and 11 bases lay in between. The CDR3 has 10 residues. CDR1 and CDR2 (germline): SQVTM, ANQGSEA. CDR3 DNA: TGCAGCGCTGGGGGCAGGGAAGCTTTCTTT. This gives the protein CSAGGREAFF. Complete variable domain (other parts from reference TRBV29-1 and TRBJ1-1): SAVISQKPSRDICQRGTSLTIQCQVDSQVTMMFWYRQQPGQSLTLIATANQGSEATYESGFVIDKFPISRPNLTFSTLTVSNMSPEDSSIYLCSAGGREAFFGQGTRLTVV.

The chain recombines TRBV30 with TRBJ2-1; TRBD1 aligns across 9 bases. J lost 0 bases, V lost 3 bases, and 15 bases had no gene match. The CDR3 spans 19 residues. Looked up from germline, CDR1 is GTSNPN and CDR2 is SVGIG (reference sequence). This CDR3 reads CAWSPGTGIFLDSYNEQFF. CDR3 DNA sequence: TGTGCCTGGAGCCCCGGGACAGGGATTTTCTTAGACTCCTACAATGAGCAGTTCTTC.

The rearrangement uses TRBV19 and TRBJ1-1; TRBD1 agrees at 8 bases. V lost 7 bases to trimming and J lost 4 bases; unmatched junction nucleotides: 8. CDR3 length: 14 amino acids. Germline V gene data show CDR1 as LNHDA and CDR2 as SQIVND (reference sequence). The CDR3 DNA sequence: TGTGCCAGTACCAATCTACAGGGGGTCACTGAAGCTTTCTTT. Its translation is CASTNLQGVTEAFF.

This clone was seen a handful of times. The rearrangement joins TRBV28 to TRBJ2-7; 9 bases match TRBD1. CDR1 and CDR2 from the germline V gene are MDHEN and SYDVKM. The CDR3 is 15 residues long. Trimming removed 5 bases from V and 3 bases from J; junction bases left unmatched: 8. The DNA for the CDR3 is TGTGCCAGCAGTGCCGACAGGGGGTTTGACTACGAGCAGTACTTC. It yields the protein CASSADRGFDYEQYF.

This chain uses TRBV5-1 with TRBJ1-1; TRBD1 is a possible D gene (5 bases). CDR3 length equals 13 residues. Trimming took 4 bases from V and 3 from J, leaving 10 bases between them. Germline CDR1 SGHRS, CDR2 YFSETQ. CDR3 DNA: TGCGCCAGCAGCACAAGGGGTGACACTGAAGCTTTCTTT. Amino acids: CASSTRGDTEAFF.

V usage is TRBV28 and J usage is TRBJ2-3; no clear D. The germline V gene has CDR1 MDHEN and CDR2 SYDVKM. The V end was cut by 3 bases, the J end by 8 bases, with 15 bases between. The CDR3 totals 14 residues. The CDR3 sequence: CASSFSDLPGTQYF. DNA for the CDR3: TGTGCCAGCAGTTTCTCAGACCTTCCGGGTACGCAGTATTTT.

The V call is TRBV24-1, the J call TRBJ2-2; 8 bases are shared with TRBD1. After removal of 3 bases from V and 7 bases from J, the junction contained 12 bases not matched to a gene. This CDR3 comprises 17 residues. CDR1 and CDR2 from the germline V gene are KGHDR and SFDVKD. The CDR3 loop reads CATSDTRTGILGGELFF. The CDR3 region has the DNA TGTGCCACCAGTGATACCCGGACAGGGATCTTGGGCGGGGAGCTGTTTTTT.

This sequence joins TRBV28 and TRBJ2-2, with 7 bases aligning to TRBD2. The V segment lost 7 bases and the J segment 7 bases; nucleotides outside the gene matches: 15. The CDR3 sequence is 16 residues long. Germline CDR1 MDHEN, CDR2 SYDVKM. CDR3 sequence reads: CASIVRGGSGYGELFF. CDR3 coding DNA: TGTGCCAGCATCGTGAGAGGCGGGAGTGGTTACGGGGAGCTGTTTTTT.

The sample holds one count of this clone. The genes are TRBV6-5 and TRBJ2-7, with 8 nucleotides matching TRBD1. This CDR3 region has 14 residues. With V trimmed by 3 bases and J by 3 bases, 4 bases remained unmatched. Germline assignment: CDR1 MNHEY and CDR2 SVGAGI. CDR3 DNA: TGTGCCAGCAGTTATGGACAGGGAGACTACGAGCAGTACTTC. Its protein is CASSYGQGDYEQYF.

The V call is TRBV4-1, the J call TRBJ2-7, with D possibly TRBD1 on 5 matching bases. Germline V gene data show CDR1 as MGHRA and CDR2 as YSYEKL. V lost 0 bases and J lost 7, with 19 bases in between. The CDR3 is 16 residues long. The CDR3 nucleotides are TGCGCCAGCAGCCAAGATGGGGCCCCGGGCAGCCGGGAGCAGTACTTC. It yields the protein CASSQDGAPGSREQYF.

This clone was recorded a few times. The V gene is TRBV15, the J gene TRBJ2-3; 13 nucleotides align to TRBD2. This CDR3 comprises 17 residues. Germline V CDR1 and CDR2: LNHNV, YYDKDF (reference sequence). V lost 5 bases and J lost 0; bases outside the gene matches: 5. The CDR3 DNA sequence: TGTGCCACCAGCGGGGTACTAGCGGGGGGGAGCACAGATACGCAGTATTTT. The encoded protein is CATSGVLAGGSTDTQYF.

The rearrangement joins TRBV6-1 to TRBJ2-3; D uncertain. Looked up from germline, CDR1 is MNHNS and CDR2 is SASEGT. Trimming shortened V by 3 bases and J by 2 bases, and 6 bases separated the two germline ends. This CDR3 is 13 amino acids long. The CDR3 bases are TGTGCCAGCAGTGACCCTAACACAGATACGCAGTATTTT. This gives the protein CASSDPNTDTQYF.

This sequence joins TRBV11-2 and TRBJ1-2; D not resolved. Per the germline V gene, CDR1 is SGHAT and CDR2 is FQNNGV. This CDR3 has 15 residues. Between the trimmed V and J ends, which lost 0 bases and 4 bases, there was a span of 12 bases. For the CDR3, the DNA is TGTGCCAGCAGCTTAGATCTGGGCAGGTCCTATGGCTACACCTTC. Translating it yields CASSLDLGRSYGYTF. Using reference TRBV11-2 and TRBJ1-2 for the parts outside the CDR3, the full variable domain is EAGVAQSPRYKIIEKRQSVAFWCNPISGHATLYWYQQILGQGPKLLIQFQNNGVVDDSQLPKDRFSAERLKGVDSTLKIQPAKLEDSAVYLCASSLDLGRSYGYTFGSGTRLTVV.

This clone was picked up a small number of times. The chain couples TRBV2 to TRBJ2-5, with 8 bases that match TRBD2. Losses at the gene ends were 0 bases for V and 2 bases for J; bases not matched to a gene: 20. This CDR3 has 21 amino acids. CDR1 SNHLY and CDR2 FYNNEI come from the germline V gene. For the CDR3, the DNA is TGTGCCAGCAGTGAAGCGCTGCCCCGCCCTTCTCTCGGGGGGGAACAAGAGACCCAGTACTTC. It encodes CASSEALPRPSLGGEQETQYF.

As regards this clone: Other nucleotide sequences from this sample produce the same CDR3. CDR3 in amino acids: CASSVGGGTGELFF. The DNA of the CDR3 is TGTGCCAGCAGCGTAGGCGGTGGGACCGGGGAGCTGTTTTTT. This rearrangement joins TRBV9 to TRBJ2-2, with D uncertain. CDR3 size: 14 residues. V lost 0 bases and J lost 5, with 8 bases in between. In germline, CDR1 is SGDLS, CDR2 YYNGEE. The complete variable domain, with remaining parts taken from reference TRBV9 and TRBJ2-2, reads DSGVTQTPKHLITATGQRVTLRCSPRSGDLSVYWYQQSLDQGLQFLIQYYNGEERAKGNILERFSAQQFPDLHSELNLSSLELGDSALYFCASSVGGGTGELFFGEGSRLTVL.

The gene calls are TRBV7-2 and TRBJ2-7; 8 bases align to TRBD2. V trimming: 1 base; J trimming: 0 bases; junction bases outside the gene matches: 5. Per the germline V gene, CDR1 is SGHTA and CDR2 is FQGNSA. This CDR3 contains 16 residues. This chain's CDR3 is CASSLVGGRNSYEQYF. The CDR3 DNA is TGTGCCAGCAGCTTAGTTGGCGGGAGGAACTCCTACGAGCAGTACTTC.

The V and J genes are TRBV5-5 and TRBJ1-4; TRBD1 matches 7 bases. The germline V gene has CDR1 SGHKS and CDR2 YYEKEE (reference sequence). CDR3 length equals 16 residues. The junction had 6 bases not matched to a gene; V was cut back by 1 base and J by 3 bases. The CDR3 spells CASSLSRGRANEKLFF. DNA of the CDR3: TGTGCCAGCAGCTTGAGTAGGGGGCGGGCTAATGAAAAACTGTTTTTT.

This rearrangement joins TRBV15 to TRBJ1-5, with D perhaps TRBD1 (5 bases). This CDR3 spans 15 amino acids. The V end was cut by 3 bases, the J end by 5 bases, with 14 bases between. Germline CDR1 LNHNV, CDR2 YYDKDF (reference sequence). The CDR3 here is CATSSYQGRDQPQHF. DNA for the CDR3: TGTGCCACCAGCAGTTACCAGGGAAGGGATCAGCCCCAGCATTTT.

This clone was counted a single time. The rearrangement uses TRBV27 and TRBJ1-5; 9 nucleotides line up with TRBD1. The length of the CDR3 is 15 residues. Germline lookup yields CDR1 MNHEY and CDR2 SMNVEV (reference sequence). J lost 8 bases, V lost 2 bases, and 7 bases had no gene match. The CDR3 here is CASSLARDRVKPQHF. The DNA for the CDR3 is TGTGCCAGCAGTTTAGCCCGGGACAGGGTGAAGCCCCAGCATTTT.

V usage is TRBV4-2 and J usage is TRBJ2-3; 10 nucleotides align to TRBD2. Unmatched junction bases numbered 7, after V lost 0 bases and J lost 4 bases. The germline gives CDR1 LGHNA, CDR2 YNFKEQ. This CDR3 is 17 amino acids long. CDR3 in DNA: TGTGCCAGCAGCCAAGATCTCCAGCGGGGGGGGTCAGATACGCAGTATTTT. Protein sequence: CASSQDLQRGGSDTQYF.